The entry below describes one T cell receptor beta chain. The data were taken from a study of T cell responses to AZD1222 COVID-19 vaccine. Germline CDR1 reads MGHRA; CDR2 reads YSYEKL. The V segment lost 3 bases and the J segment 8 bases; nucleotides outside the gene matches: 8. The CDR3 runs 14 residues. The table came from immunoSEQ multiplex PCR; TCRdb's copy has only in-frame clones and leaves some out. The sample lists roughly 150,000 clones, more than 85% occurring once. The chain employs TRBV4-1 and TRBJ1-2; TRBD1 matches 8 bases. The source was peripheral blood, collected on day 0 of AZD1222 vaccination. The sequence was collected from an adult in good health. The CDR3 loop reads CASSQVTGVMGYTF. CDR3 bases: TGCGCCAGCAGCCAGGTGACAGGGGTAATGGGCTACACCTTC.